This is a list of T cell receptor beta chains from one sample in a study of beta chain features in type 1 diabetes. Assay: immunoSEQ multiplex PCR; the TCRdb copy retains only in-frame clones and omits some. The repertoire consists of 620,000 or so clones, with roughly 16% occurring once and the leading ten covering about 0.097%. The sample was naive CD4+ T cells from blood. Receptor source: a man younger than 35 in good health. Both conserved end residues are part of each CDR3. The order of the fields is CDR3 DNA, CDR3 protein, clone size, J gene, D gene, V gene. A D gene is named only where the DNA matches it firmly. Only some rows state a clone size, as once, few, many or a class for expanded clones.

cdr3_nt: TGCGCCAGCAGCCAACGGGGACCAGGCTCCGAAGCTTTCTTT
cdr3_aa: CASSQRGPGSEAFF
clone_size: .
j_call: TRBJ1-1
d_call: .
v_call: TRBV4-1

cdr3_nt: TGTGCCAGCAGCTTAGCGGTCACGTTACCTTCCTACGAGCAGTACTTC
cdr3_aa: CASSLAVTLPSYEQYF
clone_size: few
j_call: TRBJ2-7
d_call: .
v_call: TRBV7-2

cdr3_nt: TGTGCCAGCAGCTCGTGGACTAGCGGTTCCTACGAGCAGTACTTC
cdr3_aa: CASSSWTSGSYEQYF
clone_size: .
j_call: TRBJ2-7
d_call: TRBD2
v_call: TRBV11-2

cdr3_nt: TGCGCCAGCAGCCAAGAGGAACCGGGACAGGGCTCCTACGAGCAGTACTTC
cdr3_aa: CASSQEEPGQGSYEQYF
clone_size: .
j_call: TRBJ2-7
d_call: TRBD1
v_call: TRBV4-3

cdr3_nt: TGTGCCAGCAGCTTAGGTACAGGGCGGGACTCACCCCTCCACTTT
cdr3_aa: CASSLGTGRDSPLHF
clone_size: .
j_call: TRBJ1-6
d_call: .
v_call: TRBV7-9

cdr3_nt: TGTGCCAGCAGCAAAAGGCCTTCTAATGAAAAACTGTTTTTT
cdr3_aa: CASSKRPSNEKLFF
clone_size: few
j_call: TRBJ1-4
d_call: .
v_call: TRBV21-1

cdr3_nt: TGTGCCAGCCGACGAGGGGGCGGAGGGTTCACCGGGGAGCTGTTTTTT
cdr3_aa: CASRRGGGGFTGELFF
clone_size: few
j_call: TRBJ2-2
d_call: .
v_call: TRBV9

cdr3_nt: TGTGCCAGCAGCCAAGACCCCCCCTACGAGCAGTACTTC
cdr3_aa: CASSQDPPYEQYF
clone_size: .
j_call: TRBJ2-7
d_call: .
v_call: TRBV4-2

cdr3_nt: TGTGCCAGCAGTCGGACTAGCGGGAGGGTATACAATGAGCAGTTCTTC
cdr3_aa: CASSRTSGRVYNEQFF
clone_size: .
j_call: TRBJ2-1
d_call: TRBD2
v_call: TRBV7-2

cdr3_nt: TGCGCCAGCAGCCAAGGGGTGGACCCAAATCAGCCCCAGCATTTT
cdr3_aa: CASSQGVDPNQPQHF
clone_size: few
j_call: TRBJ1-5
d_call: .
v_call: TRBV4-3

cdr3_nt: TGCGCCGCGAGGACAGGGGAAACAGATACGCAGTATTTT
cdr3_aa: CAARTGETDTQYF
clone_size: few
j_call: TRBJ2-3
d_call: TRBD1
v_call: TRBV5-1

cdr3_nt: TGTGCCAGCAGCTTAGTAAAGGGGCAGCGGGGCTACACCTTC
cdr3_aa: CASSLVKGQRGYTF
clone_size: .
j_call: TRBJ1-2
d_call: .
v_call: TRBV7-2

cdr3_nt: TGTGCCAGCAGCACCTCCAGGAGGCAGGAGCAGTACTTC
cdr3_aa: CASSTSRRQEQYF
clone_size: .
j_call: TRBJ2-7
d_call: .
v_call: TRBV7-2

cdr3_nt: TGTGCCACCAGCCCACCTCCCCAAGAGACCCAGTACTTC
cdr3_aa: CATSPPPQETQYF
clone_size: few
j_call: TRBJ2-5
d_call: .
v_call: TRBV15

cdr3_nt: TGTGCCAGCAGTTTAGAACGGGGGGGCCTCTATGTAAGCTCCTACGAGCAGTACTTC
cdr3_aa: CASSLERGGLYVSSYEQYF
clone_size: few
j_call: TRBJ2-7
d_call: TRBD2
v_call: TRBV7-2

cdr3_nt: TGTGCCAGCAGTTCTCCTACAGGGAGGACTGAAGCTTTCTTT
cdr3_aa: CASSSPTGRTEAFF
clone_size: few
j_call: TRBJ1-1
d_call: .
v_call: TRBV6-6

cdr3_nt: TGTGCCAGCAGCTTAGAAGGGGGAGGAAGCACAGATACGCAGTATTTT
cdr3_aa: CASSLEGGGSTDTQYF
clone_size: .
j_call: TRBJ2-3
d_call: .
v_call: TRBV7-2

cdr3_nt: TGCGCCAGCAGCTTGGCACAGGGCCTACCCTACGAGCAGTACTTC
cdr3_aa: CASSLAQGLPYEQYF
clone_size: few
j_call: TRBJ2-7
d_call: .
v_call: TRBV5-1

cdr3_nt: TGTGCCTGGAATAGTCAAGAGACCCAGTACTTC
cdr3_aa: CAWNSQETQYF
clone_size: .
j_call: TRBJ2-5
d_call: .
v_call: TRBV30

cdr3_nt: TGTGCCAGACCGCCGCCGGGGGGAAGTGGGGCCAACGTCCTGACTTTC
cdr3_aa: CARPPPGGSGANVLTF
clone_size: .
j_call: TRBJ2-6
d_call: TRBD2
v_call: TRBV6-4

cdr3_nt: TGTGCCAGCAGTCCCTGGACAGGGGTTCGCTATGGCTACACCTTC
cdr3_aa: CASSPWTGVRYGYTF
clone_size: .
j_call: TRBJ1-2
d_call: TRBD1
v_call: TRBV28

cdr3_nt: TGCGCCGGTAAACCCATGGAAAGAAACACCATATATTTT
cdr3_aa: CAGKPMERNTIYF
clone_size: many
j_call: TRBJ1-3
d_call: .
v_call: TRBV23-1

cdr3_nt: TGTGCCAGCAGCCCTACAGATAAACCCTACGAGCAGTACTTC
cdr3_aa: CASSPTDKPYEQYF
clone_size: .
j_call: TRBJ2-7
d_call: .
v_call: TRBV7-3

cdr3_nt: TGTGCCAGCAGCGCATCTAGCGGGACAGGCTATGGCTACACCTTC
cdr3_aa: CASSASSGTGYGYTF
clone_size: few
j_call: TRBJ1-2
d_call: TRBD1
v_call: TRBV5-4

cdr3_nt: TGTGCCAGCAGCCTCGGACTGATGAACACTGAAGCTTTCTTT
cdr3_aa: CASSLGLMNTEAFF
clone_size: few
j_call: TRBJ1-1
d_call: .
v_call: TRBV11-2

cdr3_nt: TGCAGTGCTAGAGTACAGACTGAAGCTTTCTTT
cdr3_aa: CSARVQTEAFF
clone_size: .
j_call: TRBJ1-1
d_call: .
v_call: TRBV20-1

cdr3_nt: TGTGCCAGCTCACCCGCCGCCCAAGAGACCCAGTACTTC
cdr3_aa: CASSPAAQETQYF
clone_size: .
j_call: TRBJ2-5
d_call: .
v_call: TRBV18

cdr3_nt: TGTGCCAGCAGCTTGCCAGGGGGAAACACCATATATTTT
cdr3_aa: CASSLPGGNTIYF
clone_size: .
j_call: TRBJ1-3
d_call: .
v_call: TRBV5-4

cdr3_nt: TGTGCCAGCAGCCCGACTAGTGGAGATACGCAGTATTTT
cdr3_aa: CASSPTSGDTQYF
clone_size: .
j_call: TRBJ2-3
d_call: .
v_call: TRBV9

cdr3_nt: TGTGCCAGCAGCCATACAGGGAAGCTAGCCAAAAACATTCAGTACTTC
cdr3_aa: CASSHTGKLAKNIQYF
clone_size: few
j_call: TRBJ2-4
d_call: .
v_call: TRBV7-2